Listed below are T cell receptor beta chains from one sample, sequenced in a study of shared clonotypes between healthy human individuals. Libraries were prepared by immunoSEQ multiplex PCR; TCRdb keeps only in-frame clonotypes and omits some of them. The profile shows about 990,000 clones, 75% to 85% of them singletons. Sequenced material: memory CD4+ T cells from PBMCs. Receptor source: a man in his late teens or twenties in good health. Some clones in this sample may be carry-over from other donors' samples. The CDR3 runs from the conserved cysteine through the conserved F or W. D genes are given only for firm matches. Not all rows give a size; the values are once, few, many and, for expanded clones, a class.

once TRBJ2-2 TRBD2 TRBV4-1 CASSQGGGGRVDGELFF TGCGCCAGCAGCCAAGGCGGCGGCGGGAGGGTTGACGGGGAGCTGTTTTTT
NA TRBJ1-1 NA TRBV6-6 CASSYSTANTEAFF TGTGCCAGCAGTTACTCGACGGCGAACACTGAAGCTTTCTTT
once TRBJ1-1 NA TRBV19 CASTDDGGTEAFF TGTGCCAGTACCGACGACGGGGGCACTGAAGCTTTCTTT
NA TRBJ2-1 TRBD2 TRBV5-1 CASSFEVLAGGNEQFF TGCGCCAGCAGCTTCGAGGTACTAGCGGGAGGTAATGAGCAGTTCTTC
NA TRBJ2-6 NA TRBV5-1 CASSYDSSGANVLTF TGCGCCAGCAGCTATGATTCATCTGGGGCCAACGTCCTGACTTTC
NA TRBJ2-5 NA TRBV2 CASSGSSTQETQYF TGTGCCAGCAGTGGATCGTCAACACAAGAGACCCAGTACTTC
once TRBJ1-2 TRBD1 TRBV28 CASSLYGGGQDYGYTF TGTGCCAGCAGCCTTTACGGCGGGGGACAGGACTATGGCTACACCTTC
few TRBJ1-3 NA TRBV21-1 CASSETGNSGNTIYF TGTGCCAGCAGCGAGACAGGGAACTCTGGAAACACCATATATTTT
NA TRBJ2-1 TRBD2 TRBV6-1 CASSDRTSGRGYNEQFF TGTGCCAGCAGTGATAGGACTAGCGGGAGGGGCTACAATGAGCAGTTCTTC
NA TRBJ2-2 TRBD1 TRBV2 CASSAGQGANGELFF TGTGCCAGCAGTGCGGGCCAGGGGGCTAACGGGGAGCTGTTTTTT
NA TRBJ2-3 TRBD1 TRBV27 CASSRSGTGGYRASTDTQYF TGTGCCAGCAGTCGATCCGGGACAGGGGGCTACCGTGCTAGCACAGATACGCAGTATTTT
NA TRBJ2-5 TRBD2 TRBV2 CASSAGGPTVPTQYF TGTGCCAGCAGTGCGGGAGGGCCGACTGTCCCGACCCAGTACTTC
NA TRBJ2-1 NA TRBV5-1 CASSPGRGGGNEQFF TGCGCCAGCAGCCCAGGCAGGGGAGGGGGCAATGAGCAGTTCTTC
NA TRBJ2-3 NA TRBV7-2 CASSLAGGTDTQYF TGTGCCAGCAGCTTAGCCGGGGGCACAGATACGCAGTATTTT
NA TRBJ1-5 TRBD1 TRBV28 CASRQGKDRVGPQHF TGTGCCAGCAGGCAGGGGAAGGACAGGGTAGGGCCCCAGCATTTT
NA TRBJ2-7 NA TRBV7-2 CASRGFGGGPYEQYF TGTGCCAGCAGGGGGTTTGGGGGAGGACCCTACGAGCAGTACTTC
NA TRBJ2-2 NA TRBV5-6 CASSLWGAAGELFF TGTGCCAGCAGCTTGTGGGGGGCAGCCGGGGAGCTGTTTTTT
few TRBJ2-7 NA TRBV19 CASSTRARLSEQYF TGTGCCAGTAGTACTCGGGCCCGATTAAGCGAGCAGTACTTC
once TRBJ1-1 NA TRBV5-1 CASSSPTGGDTEAFF TGCGCCAGCAGCTCCCCCACAGGAGGCGACACTGAAGCTTTCTTT
NA TRBJ2-2 NA TRBV28 CASRRVGTHITGELFF TGTGCCAGCCGACGTGTAGGGACCCATATCACCGGGGAGCTGTTTTTT
few TRBJ1-2 NA TRBV28 CASGRGALYGYTF TGTGCCAGCGGTCGGGGTGCGCTATATGGCTACACCTTC
NA TRBJ2-7 NA TRBV11-1 CASSPALGHTYEQYF TGTGCCAGCAGCCCGGCCCTAGGACATACATACGAGCAGTACTTC
once TRBJ1-1 TRBD1 TRBV11-3 CASSSPGQGAEDTEAFF TGTGCCAGCAGCTCGCCGGGACAGGGGGCTGAAGACACTGAAGCTTTCTTT
few TRBJ1-4 TRBD1 TRBV5-4 CASSSGTENEKLFF TGTGCCAGCAGCTCCGGGACAGAAAATGAAAAACTGTTTTTT
NA TRBJ2-5 NA TRBV10-1 CASSEGETQYF TGCGCCAGCAGTGAAGGGGAGACCCAGTACTTC
NA TRBJ2-3 NA TRBV6-4 CASRSGSTDTQYF TGTGCCAGCAGAAGCGGGAGCACAGATACGCAGTATTTT
NA TRBJ1-5 TRBD1 TRBV6-1 CASSGPGTGTGQPQHF TGTGCCAGCAGTGGCCCCGGGACAGGGACGGGTCAGCCCCAGCATTTT
NA TRBJ2-5 NA TRBV27 CATRVWGAGQETQYF TGTGCCACCAGGGTGTGGGGGGCCGGACAAGAGACCCAGTACTTC
NA TRBJ2-1 NA TRBV6-6 CASSSLNEQFF TGTGCCAGCAGTTCCTTGAATGAGCAGTTCTTC
NA TRBJ2-7 NA TRBV27 CASSLSSLPYEQYF TGTGCCAGCAGTTTATCAAGCCTACCCTACGAGCAGTACTTC
NA TRBJ1-1 NA TRBV28 CASSSSDSEAFF TGTGCCAGCAGTTCCTCAGACAGTGAAGCTTTCTTT
NA TRBJ2-7 NA TRBV7-9 CASSLASGSPTSFYEQYF TGTGCCAGCAGCTTAGCATCCGGGAGCCCCACGAGTTTCTACGAGCAGTACTTC
few TRBJ2-5 TRBD1 TRBV11-1 CASSLRARRTGEETQYF TGTGCCAGCAGCTTACGCGCACGTAGGACAGGGGAAGAGACCCAGTACTTC
NA TRBJ1-4 NA TRBV7-9 CASSLRGSATNEKLFF TGTGCCAGCAGCCTCCGGGGCAGCGCAACTAATGAAAAACTGTTTTTT
NA TRBJ1-1 NA TRBV2 CASSTQGSFTEAFF TGTGCCAGCAGTACACAGGGTTCTTTCACTGAAGCTTTCTTT
NA TRBJ2-7 NA TRBV18 CASSTGTVTYEQYF TGTGCCAGCTCCACCGGGACGGTGACCTACGAGCAGTACTTC
NA TRBJ2-5 NA TRBV7-2 CASSLGRMETQYF TGTGCCAGCAGCTTGGGCAGAATGGAGACCCAGTACTTC
NA TRBJ1-1 NA TRBV2 CASIKSPSTEAFF TGTGCCAGCATAAAAAGCCCGAGCACTGAAGCTTTCTTT
NA TRBJ2-2 NA TRBV11-3 CASSTRPGELFF TGTGCCAGCAGCACACGGCCCGGGGAGCTGTTTTTT
NA TRBJ1-2 NA TRBV11-2 CASSLDSGQGAPLSYYGYTF NA
NA TRBJ2-5 NA TRBV7-8 CASSFGQKETQYF TGTGCCAGCAGCTTTGGTCAGAAAGAGACCCAGTACTTC
NA TRBJ2-7 TRBD1 TRBV11-2 CASSLTTGGGYEQYF TGTGCCAGCAGTTTAACAACAGGGGGCGGGTACGAGCAGTACTTC
NA TRBJ1-2 NA TRBV29-1 CSVGQGSYGYNF NA